This TCR beta chain comes out of a study of vaccination effects on CD4 cells after COVID-19. Study results and limitations: Late after vaccination, infection- and vaccine-induced clones showed marked clonal contraction.

ViraFEST expansion of antigen-specific CD4+ T cells with viral peptide pools preceded sequencing. Around day 10 of culture, CD4+ T cells were separated out. TCRdb's copy holds only in-frame clones and misses some; the assay was immunoSEQ multiplex PCR. Of about 61,000 clones detected, 81% appear once; the ten largest clones hold 2.5%. The V and J ends lost 4 bases and 2 bases respectively, with 10 bases between them. CDR1 is WNHNN and CDR2 is SYGVQD in the germline V gene (reference sequence). The CDR3 is 14 residues long. Details on this clone: The target antigen is unknown.

The receptor's source is a human donor who received a COVID-19 vaccine. J is TRBJ2-3 and V is TRBV10-1; a weak D match, TRBD2 (7 bases). Sequenced material: CD4+ T cells from PBMCs cultured with HCoV-229E spike peptides, taken before COVID-19 vaccination. The CDR3 protein is CASSAGGYTDTQYF. Written as DNA, the CDR3 is TGCGCCAGCAGTGCGGGGGGCTACACAGATACGCAGTATTTT.